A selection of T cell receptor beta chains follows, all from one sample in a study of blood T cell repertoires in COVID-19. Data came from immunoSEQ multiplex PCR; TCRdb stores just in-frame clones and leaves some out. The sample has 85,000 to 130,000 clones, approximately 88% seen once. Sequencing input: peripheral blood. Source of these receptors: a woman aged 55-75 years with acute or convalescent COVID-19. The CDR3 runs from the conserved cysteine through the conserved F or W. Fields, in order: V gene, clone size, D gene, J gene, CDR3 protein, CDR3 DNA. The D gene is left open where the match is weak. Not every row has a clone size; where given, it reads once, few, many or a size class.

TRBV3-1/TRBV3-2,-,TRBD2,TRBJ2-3,CASSQVPTSVADTQYF,TGTGCCAGCAGCCAGGTCCCGACTAGCGTCGCAGATACGCAGTATTTT
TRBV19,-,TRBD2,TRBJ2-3,CASSILAGNTDTQYF,TGTGCCAGTAGTATACTAGCGGGCAACACAGATACGCAGTATTTT
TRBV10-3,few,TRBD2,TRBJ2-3,CAIVAAGGDTQYF,TGTGCCATCGTTGCGGCGGGAGGGGATACGCAGTATTTT
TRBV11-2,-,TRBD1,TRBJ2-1,CASRPTGGRGEQFF,TGTGCCAGCAGACCAACAGGGGGACGCGGTGAGCAGTTCTTC
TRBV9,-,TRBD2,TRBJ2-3,CASTPTPSGSSTDTQYF,TGTGCCAGCACCCCGACCCCTAGCGGGAGTAGCACAGATACGCAGTATTTT
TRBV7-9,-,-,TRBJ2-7,CASSPSVYEQYF,TGTGCCAGCAGCCCAAGCGTGTACGAGCAGTACTTC
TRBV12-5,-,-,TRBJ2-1,CASALPPTYNEQFF,TGTGCTAGTGCCCTTCCTCCTACCTACAATGAGCAGTTCTTC
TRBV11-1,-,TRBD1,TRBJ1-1,CASSLGTGNTEAFF,TGTGCCAGCAGCTTAGGGACAGGGAACACTGAAGCTTTCTTT
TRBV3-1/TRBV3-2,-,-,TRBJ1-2,CASSQYQGAYGYTF,TGTGCCAGCAGCCAATATCAGGGTGCCTATGGCTACACCTTC
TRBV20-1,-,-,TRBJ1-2,CSARREAF,TGCAGTGCTAGAAGAGAGGCTTTC
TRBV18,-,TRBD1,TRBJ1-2,CASSPRYRGDGYTF,TGTGCCAGCTCACCACGCTACAGGGGAGATGGCTACACCTTC
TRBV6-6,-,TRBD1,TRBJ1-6,CASSATGTGGNSPLHF,TGTGCCAGCAGTGCCACCGGGACAGGGGGAAATTCACCCCTCCACTTT
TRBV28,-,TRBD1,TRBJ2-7,CASSLTGNVYEQYF,TGTGCCAGCAGTTTGACAGGGAATGTATACGAGCAGTACTTC
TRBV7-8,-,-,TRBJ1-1,CASSRTGTTEAFF,TGTGCCAGCAGCCGAACAGGGACCACTGAAGCTTTCTTT
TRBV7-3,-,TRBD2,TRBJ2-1,CASSSGPAGYNEQFF,TGTGCCAGCAGCTCCGGTCCAGCGGGGTACAATGAGCAGTTCTTC
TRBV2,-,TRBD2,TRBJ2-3,CASRGLAVVPSTDTQYF,TGTGCCAGCAGAGGACTAGCGGTAGTGCCGAGCACAGATACGCAGTATTTT
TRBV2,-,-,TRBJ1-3,CASNYRPGSGNTIYF,TGTGCCAGCAATTACAGGCCAGGCTCTGGAAACACCATATATTTT
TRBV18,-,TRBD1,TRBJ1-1,CASSPLPGQGNEAFF,TGTGCCAGCTCACCTCTTCCGGGACAGGGAAATGAAGCTTTCTTT
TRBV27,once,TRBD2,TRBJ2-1,CASSPGTSGRSQFF,TGTGCCAGCAGTCCAGGGACTAGCGGGAGGTCGCAGTTCTTC
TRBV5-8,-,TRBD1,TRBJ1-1,CASSPTGVYTEAFF,TGTGCCAGCAGCCCCACAGGGGTGTACACTGAAGCTTTCTTT
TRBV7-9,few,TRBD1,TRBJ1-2,CASSLYRGPRWRGYGYTF,TGTGCCAGCAGCCTATACAGGGGACCCCGATGGCGAGGCTATGGCTACACCTTC
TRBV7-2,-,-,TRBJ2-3,CASRGPRVLEGSDTQYF,TGTGCCAGCAGAGGGCCTCGGGTGTTGGAGGGGTCAGATACGCAGTATTTT
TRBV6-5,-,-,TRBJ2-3,CASSYGAGNIPDTQYF,TGTGCCAGCAGTTATGGGGCGGGAAACATACCAGATACGCAGTATTTT
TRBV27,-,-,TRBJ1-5,CASSLQAGQPQHF,TGTGCCAGCAGTTTGCAGGCAGGTCAGCCCCAGCATTTT
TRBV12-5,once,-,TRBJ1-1,CASGRQYPNTEAFF,TGTGCTAGTGGTCGACAGTACCCGAACACTGAAGCTTTCTTT
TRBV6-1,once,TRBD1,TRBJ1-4,CASSDMYRGLKLFF,TGTGCCAGCAGTGATATGTACAGGGGGCTAAAACTGTTTTTT
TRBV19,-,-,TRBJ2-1,CASSSPTGIYNEQFF,TGTGCCAGTAGCTCCCCCACAGGTATTTACAATGAGCAGTTCTTC
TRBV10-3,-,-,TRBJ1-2,CAISVAGDGYTF,TGTGCCATCAGTGTGGCAGGTGATGGCTACACCTTC
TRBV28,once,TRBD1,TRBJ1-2,CASRSPGQGSGGYTF,TGTGCCAGCCGCTCTCCCGGACAGGGCTCGGGCGGCTACACCTTC
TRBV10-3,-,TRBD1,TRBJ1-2,CAISVMDRAEVGYTF,TGTGCCATCAGTGTCATGGACAGGGCAGAGGTCGGCTACACCTTC
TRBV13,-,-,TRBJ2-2,CASSRRWAGSNTGELFF,TGTGCCAGCAGCCGAAGATGGGCGGGGTCGAACACCGGGGAGCTGTTTTTT
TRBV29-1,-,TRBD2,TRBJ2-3,CSVVGLAGEVADTQYF,TGCAGCGTTGTCGGTTTAGCGGGAGAAGTGGCAGATACGCAGTATTTT